This T cell receptor beta chain derives from a study of human T cells and chemical hapten exposure. General observations from the study: Significantly greater numbers of large CDR3 similarity clusters came from expanded TCRs than from controls. Unchanged with DPC sensitization were TCRs above 1 in 1000 frequency.

In this sample, this clonotype turned up many times. Its antigen is unknown. Time point indicated: patch test 1, 2 weeks after DPC sensitization. Noted treatment: therapeutic diphenylcyclopropenone sensitization with weekly scalp DPC. TCRdb fed the RACE reads into MiXCR, producing one record per CDR3 protein. The sample has 380,000 or so distinct CDR3 sequences, nearly 5% seen once. The V and J ends lost 4 bases and 5 bases, in that order; junction bases with no gene match: 8. Germline assignment: CDR1 SGHKS and CDR2 YYEKEE (reference sequence). CDR3 length: 14 residues. This rearrangement joins TRBV5-5 to TRBJ2-7, with TRBD1 matching over 8 bases. This clonotype was obtained from a woman in her forties or fifties with alopecia areata. Some clones in this sample may be carry-over from other donors' samples. Sequencing used whole blood, obtained in connection with sensitization to the hapten diphenylcyclopropenone (DPC). CDR3 DNA sequence: TGTGCCAGCAGCCCACCAGGACAGGGCGACGAGCAGTACTTC. The encoded protein is CASSPPGQGDEQYF.